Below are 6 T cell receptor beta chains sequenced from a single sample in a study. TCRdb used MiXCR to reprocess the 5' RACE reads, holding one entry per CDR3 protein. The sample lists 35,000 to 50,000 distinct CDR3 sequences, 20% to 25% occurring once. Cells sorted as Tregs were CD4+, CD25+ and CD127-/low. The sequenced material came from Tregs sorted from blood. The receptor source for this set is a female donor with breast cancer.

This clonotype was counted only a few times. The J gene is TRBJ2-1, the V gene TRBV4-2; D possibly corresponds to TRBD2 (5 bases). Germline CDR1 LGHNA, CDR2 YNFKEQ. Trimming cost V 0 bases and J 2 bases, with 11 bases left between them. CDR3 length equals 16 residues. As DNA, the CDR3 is TGTGCCAGCAGCCAAGATCGGGGTGGGACCTACAATGAGCAGTTCTTC. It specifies CASSQDRGGTYNEQFF.

Here the CDR3 DNA reads TGCGCCAGCAGCTTGCGAGATTACAACGAGCAGTACTTC. As protein: CASSLRDYNEQYF. The chain joins TRBV5-1 to TRBJ2-7; D uncertain. CDR1 and CDR2 from the germline V gene are SGHRS and YFSETQ. The V end lost 1 base, the J end lost 5 bases, and 10 bases lay between the germline ends. This CDR3 region has 13 residues. The variable domain in full, with the rest retrieved from reference TRBV5-1 and TRBJ2-7, is KAGVTQTPRYLIKTRGQQVTLSCSPISGHRSVSWYQQTPGQGLQFLFEYFSETQRNKGNFPGRFSGRQFSNSRSEMNVSTLELGDSALYLCASSLRDYNEQYFGPGTRLTVT.

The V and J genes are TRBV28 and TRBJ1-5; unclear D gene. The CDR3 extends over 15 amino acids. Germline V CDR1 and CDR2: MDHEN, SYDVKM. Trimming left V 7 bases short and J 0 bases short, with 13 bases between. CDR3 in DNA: TGTGCCAGCACCCCGACGGCTTATAGCAATCAGCCCCAGCATTTT. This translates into CASTPTAYSNQPQHF.

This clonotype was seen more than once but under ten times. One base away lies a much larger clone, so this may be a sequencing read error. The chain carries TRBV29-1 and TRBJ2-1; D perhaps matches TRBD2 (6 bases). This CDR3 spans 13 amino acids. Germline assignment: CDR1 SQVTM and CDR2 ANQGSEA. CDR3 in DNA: TGCGGCGTTGAGGGGCTAGCGTACAATGAGCAGTTCTTC. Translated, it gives CGVEGLAYNEQFF.

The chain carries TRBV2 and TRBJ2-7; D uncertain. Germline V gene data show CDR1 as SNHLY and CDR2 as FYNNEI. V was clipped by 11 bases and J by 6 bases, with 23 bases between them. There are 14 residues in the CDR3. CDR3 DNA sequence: TGTGCCTCGCACGAGTCTTGGGCGTCCCGCGAGCAGTACTTC. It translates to CASHESWASREQYF. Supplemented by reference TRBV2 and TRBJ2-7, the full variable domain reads EPEVTQTPSHQVTQMGQEVILRCVPISNHLYFYWYRQILGQKVEFLVSFYNNEISEKSEIFDDQFSVERPDGSNFTLKIRSTKLEDSAMYFCASHESWASREQYFGPGTRLTVT.

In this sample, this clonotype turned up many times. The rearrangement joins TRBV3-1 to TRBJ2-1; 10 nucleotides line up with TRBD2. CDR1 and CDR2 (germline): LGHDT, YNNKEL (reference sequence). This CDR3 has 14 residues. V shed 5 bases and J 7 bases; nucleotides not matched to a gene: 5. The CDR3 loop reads CASSIAGGRNEQFF. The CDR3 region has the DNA TGTGCCAGCAGCATAGCGGGAGGACGTAATGAGCAGTTCTTC.